One sample yielded the 19 T cell receptor beta chains listed below, sequenced in a study of CD4+ T cells in melanoma. Clones were sequenced by immunoSEQ multiplex PCR, and TCRdb holds only the in-frame ones, with some missing. The data hold around 130,000 clones, with about 90% observed a single time. The origin of the receptors is a human donor with melanoma.

This clone was counted between two and nine times. The chain recombines TRBV6-5 with TRBJ2-1; TRBD2 agrees at 9 bases. Germline loops: CDR1 MNHEY, CDR2 SVGAGI. There are 15 residues in the CDR3. The V and J ends lost 0 bases and 6 bases, in that order; junction bases with no gene match: 3. CDR3 sequence reads: CASSYSGTSFNEQFF. CDR3 bases: TGTGCCAGCAGTTACTCCGGGACTAGCTTCAATGAGCAGTTCTTC.

The gene calls are TRBV25-1 and TRBJ2-3; 8 nucleotides agree with TRBD2. Germline CDR1 MGHDK, CDR2 SYGVNS. This CDR3 has 15 residues. Trimming took 1 base from V and 4 from J; bases not matched to a gene: 4. CDR3 region: CASSESGGGPDTQYF. For the CDR3, the DNA is TGTGCCAGCAGTGAATCCGGGGGGGGGCCAGATACGCAGTATTTT.

The rearrangement joins TRBV10-1 to TRBJ2-7; 12 bases are a match to TRBD1. The germline CDR1 and CDR2 sequences are WNHNN and SYGVQD (reference sequence). V gave up 2 bases and J gave up 3 bases; unmatched junction bases: 2. The CDR3 has 15 residues. The CDR3 DNA follows: TGCGCCAGCAGTGAGGGGACAGGGGGCCTCTACGAGCAGTACTTC. This translates into CASSEGTGGLYEQYF.

This chain links TRBV2 with TRBJ1-5; perhaps TRBD1 as D (6 bases). The CDR3 length is 14 residues. Germline assignment: CDR1 SNHLY and CDR2 FYNNEI. Trimming left V 8 bases short and J 3 bases short, with 14 bases between. The CDR3 here is CASGETGNNQPQHF. The CDR3 DNA is TGTGCCAGCGGGGAGACAGGTAACAATCAGCCCCAGCATTTT.

The V and J genes are TRBV9 and TRBJ2-7; D remains ambiguous. CDR1 is SGDLS, CDR2 YYNGEE, per germline. V gave up 1 base and J gave up 2 bases, with 10 bases separating them. The CDR3 is 14 residues long. The CDR3 DNA reads TGTGCCAGCAGCGTAACGTGGGTTACCTACGAGCAGTACTTC. It specifies CASSVTWVTYEQYF.

The CDR3 DNA sequence: TGTGCCTGGAGTCCAGGCAGATCATCAACTAATGAAAAACTGTTTTTT. Amino acids: CAWSPGRSSTNEKLFF. The gene calls are TRBV30 and TRBJ1-4; no reliable D call. The CDR3 runs to 16 residues. Trimming took 2 bases from V and 0 from J, leaving 13 bases between them. The germline gives CDR1 GTSNPN, CDR2 SVGIG (reference sequence).

The chain links TRBV30 to TRBJ1-2; possibly TRBD1 for D (5 bases). The CDR3 runs 10 residues. The germline V gene has CDR1 GTSNPN and CDR2 SVGIG (reference sequence). V dropped 5 bases and J dropped 10 bases, with 11 bases sitting between them. The CDR3 reads CAWGGHIYTF. The CDR3 bases are TGTGCCTGGGGTGGACACATCTACACCTTC.

The V call is TRBV5-1, the J call TRBJ2-5, with 10 bases matching TRBD2. Germline CDR1 reads SGHRS; CDR2 reads YFSETQ. After removal of 6 bases from V and 0 bases from J, the junction contained 11 bases not matched to a gene. The length of the CDR3 is 17 residues. Here the CDR3 reads CASTLGTTSGYQETQYF. CDR3 bases: TGCGCCAGCACCTTAGGGACGACTAGCGGGTACCAAGAGACCCAGTACTTC.

The chain recombines TRBV10-1 with TRBJ2-4; no definite D call. Germline CDR1 WNHNN, CDR2 SYGVQD (reference sequence). The CDR3 is 20 residues long. Trimming took 0 bases from V and 0 from J, leaving 21 bases between them. The CDR3 DNA reads as TGCGCCAGCAGTGAGTCTAAACAGCTTCGGGTCCTAATAGCCAAAAACATTCAGTACTTC. This encodes CASSESKQLRVLIAKNIQYF.

J is TRBJ1-2 and V is TRBV27; D remains ambiguous. The V end was cut by 5 bases, the J end by 8 bases, with 21 bases between. Germline CDR1 is MNHEY and CDR2 is SMNVEV (reference sequence). The CDR3 consists of 15 residues. CDR3 sequence (DNA): TGTGCCAGCAGTACCCTTGGGAGTCCTGTGCTGGGCTACACCTTC. Translation: CASSTLGSPVLGYTF.

The V and J genes are TRBV6-5 and TRBJ1-1; TRBD1 might be the D (6 bases). Germline CDR1 and CDR2: MNHEY and SVGAGI. There are 14 residues in the CDR3. V was shortened by 5 bases and J by 4 bases, with 14 bases between the two germline ends. CDR3 sequence (DNA): TGTGCCAGCAGTCCTAGGGGGACGGGCACTGAAGCTTTCTTT. As protein: CASSPRGTGTEAFF.

The chain has TRBV29-1 and TRBJ2-1, with TRBD2 matching 10 bases. The CDR3 is 16 amino acids. V trimming: 1 base; J trimming: 8 bases; junction bases outside the gene matches: 11. From germline, CDR1 is SQVTM and CDR2 ANQGSEA. This chain's CDR3 is CSVEGGIAGGRYEQFF. CDR3 bases: TGCAGCGTTGAAGGCGGAATAGCGGGGGGAAGATATGAGCAGTTCTTC.

The chain combines TRBV30 with TRBJ2-3; perhaps D is TRBD1 or TRBD2 (6 bases each). The CDR3 is 16 amino acids. Germline CDR1 GTSNPN, CDR2 SVGIG (reference sequence). Trimming took 0 bases from V and 0 from J, leaving 13 bases between them. The CDR3 loop is CAWSVSGATSTDTQYF. CDR3 DNA: TGTGCCTGGAGTGTATCGGGGGCTACTAGCACAGATACGCAGTATTTT.

The CDR3 reads CASSFTTGGADTEAFF. The CDR3 nucleotides read TGCGCCAGCAGCTTTACCACAGGGGGCGCGGACACTGAAGCTTTCTTT. The chain couples TRBV5-1 to TRBJ1-1; 9 positions match TRBD1. Germline V gene lookup returns CDR1 SGHRS and CDR2 YFSETQ. Trimming at V came to 2 bases and at J to 3 bases, leaving 8 bases not matched to a gene. The CDR3 length is 16 residues.

The genes are TRBV30 and TRBJ2-1; 10 bases line up with TRBD2. Germline trimming cut 8 bases from V and 6 bases from J; bases unmatched to any gene: 4. This CDR3 has 12 amino acids. The germline gives CDR1 GTSNPN, CDR2 SVGIG (reference sequence). The CDR3 loop is CAAASGGNEQFF. CDR3 DNA sequence: TGTGCCGCCGCTAGCGGGGGCAATGAGCAGTTCTTC. Complete variable domain (other parts from reference TRBV30 and TRBJ2-1): SQTIHQWPATLVQPVGSPLSLECTVEGTSNPNLYWYRQAAGRGLQLLFYSVGIGQISSEVPQNLSASRPQDRQFILSSKKLLLSDSGFYLCAAASGGNEQFFGPGTRLTVL.

V gene TRBV5-4 combines with J gene TRBJ2-5; 9 positions agree with TRBD2. J gave up 3 bases and V 3 bases, and 9 bases lay outside the gene matches. Germline V CDR1 and CDR2: SGHNT, YYREEE (reference sequence). CDR3 size: 16 residues. The CDR3 DNA reads TGTGCCAGCAGCTCCCCCAACGGCGGGGGGGAAGAGACCCAGTACTTC. Translated, it gives CASSSPNGGGEETQYF.

The CDR3 DNA follows: TGTGCCAGCAGCTCCCGGAGAGGGGCACGGGAGACCCAGTACTTC. This sequence encodes CASSSRRGARETQYF. The chain recombines TRBV5-5 with TRBJ2-5; D possibly uses TRBD1 or TRBD2 (5 bases each). The CDR3 sequence is 15 residues long. Looked up from germline, CDR1 is SGHKS and CDR2 is YYEKEE (reference sequence). With 3 bases removed from V and 5 bases from J, the gap between germline ends came to 17 bases.

This chain uses TRBV27 with TRBJ1-1; TRBD1 agrees at 8 bases. Looked up from germline, CDR1 is MNHEY and CDR2 is SMNVEV (reference sequence). The CDR3 sequence is 15 residues long. The V and J ends lost 2 bases and 5 bases, in that order; junction bases with no gene match: 7. The DNA of the CDR3 is TGTGCCAGCAGTTTAATGGCAGGGGGCGAGACTGAAGCTTTCTTT. It codes for CASSLMAGGETEAFF.

A note on this clone: Germline is not matched at one junction end, which may reflect a read error. The chain links TRBV10-2 to TRBJ1-1, with D possibly being TRBD1 (5 bases). The CDR3 consists of 16 residues. Germline assignment: CDR1 WSHSY and CDR2 SAAADI. CDR3 amino acids: CASREFGTAMNTEAFF. The CDR3 DNA is TGCGCCAGCAGAGAGTTCGGGACCGCTATGAACACTGAAGCTTTCTTT.